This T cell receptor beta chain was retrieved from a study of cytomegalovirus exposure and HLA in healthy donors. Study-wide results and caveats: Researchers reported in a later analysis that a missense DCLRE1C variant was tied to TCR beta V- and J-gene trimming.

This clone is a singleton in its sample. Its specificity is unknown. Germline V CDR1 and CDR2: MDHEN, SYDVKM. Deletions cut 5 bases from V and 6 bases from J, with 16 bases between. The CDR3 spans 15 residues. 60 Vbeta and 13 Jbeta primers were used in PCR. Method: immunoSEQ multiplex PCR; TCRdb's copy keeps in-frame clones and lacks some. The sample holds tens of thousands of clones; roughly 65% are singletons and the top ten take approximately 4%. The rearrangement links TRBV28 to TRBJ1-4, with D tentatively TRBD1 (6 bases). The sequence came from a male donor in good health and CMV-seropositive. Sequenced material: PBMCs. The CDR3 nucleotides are TGTGCCAGCAGTCTTCGGGCGGGGGGCTATGAAAAACTGTTTTTT. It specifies CASSLRAGGYEKLFF.